This entry concerns a single T cell receptor (beta chain). Its antigen is as yet unknown. PCR involved 60 Vbeta and 13 Jbeta primers. Clones were sequenced by immunoSEQ multiplex PCR, and TCRdb holds only the in-frame ones, with some missing. The data hold 150,000 or so clones, with around 85% observed a single time. The data are from a study of cytomegalovirus exposure and HLA in healthy donors. Overall study: An earlier analysis identified more than 95 million unique TCR beta sequences in 170 million or so T cells. Unique TCRs numbering around 85 million, obtained from HLA-typed donors, made up an early data release.

V lost 2 bases to trimming and J lost 5 bases; unmatched junction nucleotides: 8. Germline lookup yields CDR1 LNHNV and CDR2 YYDKDF (reference sequence). The CDR3 spans 16 residues. Overall study findings and caveats: Most subjects' HLA-A and HLA-B alleles were reportedly predicted from TCR beta sequences.

The origin of this receptor is a man aged 18 to 30 in good health and CMV-seropositive. This chain connects TRBV15 to TRBJ2-5; 10 bases are shared with TRBD1. Sequenced sample: PBMCs. The CDR3 DNA reads as TGTGCCACCAGCAGACGAAGACAGGGGGCAGCGGAGACCCAGTACTTC. Protein: CATSRRRQGAAETQYF.